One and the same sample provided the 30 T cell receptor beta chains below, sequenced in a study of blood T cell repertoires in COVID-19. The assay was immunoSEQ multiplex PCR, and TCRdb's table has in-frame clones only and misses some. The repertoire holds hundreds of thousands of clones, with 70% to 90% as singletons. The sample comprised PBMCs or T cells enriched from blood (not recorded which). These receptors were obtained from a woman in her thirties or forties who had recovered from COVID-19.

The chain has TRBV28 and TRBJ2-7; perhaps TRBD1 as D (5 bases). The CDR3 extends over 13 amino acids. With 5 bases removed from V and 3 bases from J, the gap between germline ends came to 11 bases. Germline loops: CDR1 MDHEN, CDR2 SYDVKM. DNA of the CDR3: TGTGCCAGCAGTCCCCCAGGGTTCTACGAGCAGTACTTC. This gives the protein CASSPPGFYEQYF.

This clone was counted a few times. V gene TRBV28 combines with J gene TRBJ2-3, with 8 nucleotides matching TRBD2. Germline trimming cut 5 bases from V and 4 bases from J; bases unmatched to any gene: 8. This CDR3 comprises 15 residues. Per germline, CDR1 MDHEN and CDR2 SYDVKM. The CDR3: CASSGPSGGADTQYF. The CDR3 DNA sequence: TGTGCCAGCAGTGGGCCCAGCGGGGGAGCAGATACGCAGTATTTT.

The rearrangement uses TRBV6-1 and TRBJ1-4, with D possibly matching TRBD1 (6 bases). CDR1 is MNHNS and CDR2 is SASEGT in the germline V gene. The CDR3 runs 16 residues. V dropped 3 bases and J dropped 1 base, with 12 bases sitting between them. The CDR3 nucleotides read TGTGCCAGCAGTGAGGTGGGAGGGGGAACTAATGAAAAACTGTTTTTT. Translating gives CASSEVGGGTNEKLFF.

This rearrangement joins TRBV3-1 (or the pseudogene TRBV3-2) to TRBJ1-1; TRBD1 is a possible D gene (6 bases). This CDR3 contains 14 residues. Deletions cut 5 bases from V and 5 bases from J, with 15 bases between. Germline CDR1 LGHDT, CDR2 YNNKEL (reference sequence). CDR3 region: CASSVKSRGTEAFF. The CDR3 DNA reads TGTGCCAGCAGCGTAAAGAGCAGGGGTACTGAAGCTTTCTTT.

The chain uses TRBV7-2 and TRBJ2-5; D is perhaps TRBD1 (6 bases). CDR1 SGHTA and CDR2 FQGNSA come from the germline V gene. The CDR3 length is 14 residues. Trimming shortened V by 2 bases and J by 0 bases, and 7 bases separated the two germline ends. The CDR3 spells CASSLTGYQETQYF. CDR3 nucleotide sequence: TGTGCCAGCAGCTTAACAGGGTACCAAGAGACCCAGTACTTC.

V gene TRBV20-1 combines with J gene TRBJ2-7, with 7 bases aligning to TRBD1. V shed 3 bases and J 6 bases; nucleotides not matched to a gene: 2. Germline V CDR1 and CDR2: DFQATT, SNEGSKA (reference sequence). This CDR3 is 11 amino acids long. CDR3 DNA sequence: TGCAGTGCTAGCAGACAGGGCGAGCAGTACTTC. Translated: CSASRQGEQYF.

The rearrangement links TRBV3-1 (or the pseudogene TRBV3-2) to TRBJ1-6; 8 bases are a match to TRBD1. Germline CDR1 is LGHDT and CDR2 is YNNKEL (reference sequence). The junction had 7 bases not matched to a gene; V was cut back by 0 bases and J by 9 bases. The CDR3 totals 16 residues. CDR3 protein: CASSQEGNRGTSPLHF. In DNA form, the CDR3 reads TGTGCCAGCAGCCAAGAGGGGAACAGGGGGACTTCACCCCTCCACTTT.

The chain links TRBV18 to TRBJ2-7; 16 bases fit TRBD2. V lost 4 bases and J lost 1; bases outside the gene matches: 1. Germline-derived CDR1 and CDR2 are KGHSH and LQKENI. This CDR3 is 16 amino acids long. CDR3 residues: CASSRGLAGGSYEQYF. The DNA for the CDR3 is TGTGCCAGCTCACGGGGACTAGCGGGAGGGTCCTACGAGCAGTACTTC.

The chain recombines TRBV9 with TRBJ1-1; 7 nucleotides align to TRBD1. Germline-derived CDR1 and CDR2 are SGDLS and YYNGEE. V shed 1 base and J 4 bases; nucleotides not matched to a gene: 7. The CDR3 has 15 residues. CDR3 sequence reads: CASSVSDRDTTEAFF. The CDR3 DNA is TGTGCCAGCAGCGTATCCGACAGGGATACCACTGAAGCTTTCTTT. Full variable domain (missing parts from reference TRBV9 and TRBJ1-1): DSGVTQTPKHLITATGQRVTLRCSPRSGDLSVYWYQQSLDQGLQFLIQYYNGEERAKGNILERFSAQQFPDLHSELNLSSLELGDSALYFCASSVSDRDTTEAFFGQGTRLTVV.

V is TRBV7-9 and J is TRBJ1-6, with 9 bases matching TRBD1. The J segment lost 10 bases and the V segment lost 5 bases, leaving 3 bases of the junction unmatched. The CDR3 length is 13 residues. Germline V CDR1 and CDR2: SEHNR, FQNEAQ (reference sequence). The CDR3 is CASSRTGESPLHF. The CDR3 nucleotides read TGTGCCAGCAGCAGGACAGGGGAGTCACCCCTCCACTTT.

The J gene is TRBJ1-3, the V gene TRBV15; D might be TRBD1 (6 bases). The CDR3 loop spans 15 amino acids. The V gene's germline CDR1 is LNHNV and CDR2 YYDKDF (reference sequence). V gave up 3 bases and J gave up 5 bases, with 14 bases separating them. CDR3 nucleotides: TGTGCCACCAGCAGGTCCACAGGGAACCGAAACACCATATATTTT. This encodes CATSRSTGNRNTIYF.

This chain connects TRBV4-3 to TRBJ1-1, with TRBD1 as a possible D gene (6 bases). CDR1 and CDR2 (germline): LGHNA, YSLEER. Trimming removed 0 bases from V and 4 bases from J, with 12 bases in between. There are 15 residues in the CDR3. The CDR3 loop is CASSQDRGRGTEAFF. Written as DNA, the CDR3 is TGCGCCAGCAGCCAAGATCGGGGCAGGGGCACTGAAGCTTTCTTT.

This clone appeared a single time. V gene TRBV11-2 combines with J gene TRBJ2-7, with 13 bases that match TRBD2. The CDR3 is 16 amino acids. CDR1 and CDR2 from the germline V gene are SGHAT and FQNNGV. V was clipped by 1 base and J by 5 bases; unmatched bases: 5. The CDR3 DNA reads TGTGCCAGCAGCTTAGGGACTAGCGGGAGTGCCCACGAGCAGTACTTC. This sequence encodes CASSLGTSGSAHEQYF.

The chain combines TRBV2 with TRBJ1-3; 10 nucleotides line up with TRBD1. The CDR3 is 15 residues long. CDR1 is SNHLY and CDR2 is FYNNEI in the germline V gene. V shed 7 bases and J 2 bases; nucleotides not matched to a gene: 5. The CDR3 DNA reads TGTGCCAGCACTAGGGGACAGGGGCCTGGAAACACCATATATTTT. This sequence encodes CASTRGQGPGNTIYF.

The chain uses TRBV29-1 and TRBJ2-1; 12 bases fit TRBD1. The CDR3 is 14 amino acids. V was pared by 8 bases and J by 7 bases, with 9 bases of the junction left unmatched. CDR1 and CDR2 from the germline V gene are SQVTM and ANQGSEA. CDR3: CSLWDRGLGNEQFF. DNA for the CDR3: TGCAGCCTGTGGGACAGGGGGCTCGGGAATGAGCAGTTCTTC.

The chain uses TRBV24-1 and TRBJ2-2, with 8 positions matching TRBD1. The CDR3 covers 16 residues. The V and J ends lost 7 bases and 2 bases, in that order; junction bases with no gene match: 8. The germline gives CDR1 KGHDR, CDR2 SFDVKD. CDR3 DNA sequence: TGTGCCACCAGCTTACAGGGGGTTATCAACACCGGGGAGCTGTTTTTT. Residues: CATSLQGVINTGELFF.

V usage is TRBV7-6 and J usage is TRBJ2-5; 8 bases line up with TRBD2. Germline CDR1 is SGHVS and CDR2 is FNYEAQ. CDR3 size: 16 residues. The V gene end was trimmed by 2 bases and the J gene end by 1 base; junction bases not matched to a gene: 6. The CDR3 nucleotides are TGTGCCAGCAGCTTACTAGCGGGTCTCGGCCAAGAGACCCAGTACTTC. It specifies CASSLLAGLGQETQYF.

The CDR3 protein is CSVIVGRRTEAFF. The CDR3 nucleotides are TGCAGCGTGATCGTTGGTCGGCGGACTGAAGCTTTCTTT. The chain is built from TRBV29-1 and TRBJ1-1, with D unclear. Germline CDR1 is SQVTM and CDR2 is ANQGSEA. The CDR3 contains 13 residues. The V gene lost 6 bases and the J gene lost 5 bases, with 16 bases spanning the gap.

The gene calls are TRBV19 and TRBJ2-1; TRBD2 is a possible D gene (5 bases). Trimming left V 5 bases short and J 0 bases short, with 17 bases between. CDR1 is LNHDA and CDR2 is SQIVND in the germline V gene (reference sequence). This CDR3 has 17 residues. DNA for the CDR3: TGTGCCAGTAGTGCCCTTGGGATCGGGGTCTCCTACAATGAGCAGTTCTTC. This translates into CASSALGIGVSYNEQFF.

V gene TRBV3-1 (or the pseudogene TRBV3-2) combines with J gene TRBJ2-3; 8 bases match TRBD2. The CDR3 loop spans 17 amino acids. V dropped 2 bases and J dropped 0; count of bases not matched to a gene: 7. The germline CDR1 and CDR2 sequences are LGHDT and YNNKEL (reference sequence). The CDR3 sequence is CASSQRSGGSSTDTQYF. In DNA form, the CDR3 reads TGTGCCAGCAGCCAACGGAGCGGGGGATCTAGCACAGATACGCAGTATTTT.

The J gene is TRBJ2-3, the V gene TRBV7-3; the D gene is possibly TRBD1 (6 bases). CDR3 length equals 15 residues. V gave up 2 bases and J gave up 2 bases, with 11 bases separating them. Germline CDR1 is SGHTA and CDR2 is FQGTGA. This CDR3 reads CASSLGGSLTDTQYF. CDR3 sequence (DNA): TGTGCCAGCAGCTTAGGGGGCAGCCTCACAGATACGCAGTATTTT.

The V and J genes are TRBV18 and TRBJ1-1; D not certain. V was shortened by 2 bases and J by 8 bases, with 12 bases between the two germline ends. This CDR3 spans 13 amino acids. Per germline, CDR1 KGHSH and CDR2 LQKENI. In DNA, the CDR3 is TGTGCCAGCTCACCAGTGAAGGAGACCGAAGCTTTCTTT. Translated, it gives CASSPVKETEAFF.

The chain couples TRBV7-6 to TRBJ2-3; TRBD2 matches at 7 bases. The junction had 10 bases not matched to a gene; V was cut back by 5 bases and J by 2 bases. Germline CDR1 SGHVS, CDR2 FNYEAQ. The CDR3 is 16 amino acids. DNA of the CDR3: TGTGCCAGCAGCCCATCGGGTAGCGGGTTCACAGATACGCAGTATTTT. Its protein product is CASSPSGSGFTDTQYF. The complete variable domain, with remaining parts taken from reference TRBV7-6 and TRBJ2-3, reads GAGVSQSPRYKVTKRGQDVALRCDPISGHVSLYWYRQALGQGPEFLTYFNYEAQQDKSGLPNDRFSAERPEGSISTLTIQRTEQRDSAMYRCASSPSGSGFTDTQYFGPGTRLTVL.

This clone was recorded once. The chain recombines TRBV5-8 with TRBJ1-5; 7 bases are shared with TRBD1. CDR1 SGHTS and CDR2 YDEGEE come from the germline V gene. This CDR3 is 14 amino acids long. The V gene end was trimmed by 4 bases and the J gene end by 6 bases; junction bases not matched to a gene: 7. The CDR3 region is CASSTDRASQPQHF. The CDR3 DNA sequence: TGTGCCAGCAGCACCGACAGGGCGAGTCAGCCCCAGCATTTT.

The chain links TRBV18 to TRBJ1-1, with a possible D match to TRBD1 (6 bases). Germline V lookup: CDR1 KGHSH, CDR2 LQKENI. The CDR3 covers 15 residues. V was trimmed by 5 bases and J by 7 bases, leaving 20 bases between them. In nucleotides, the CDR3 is TGTGCCAGCTCAAGCTGGGTACAGGGAGTGGATGAAGCTTTCTTT. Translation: CASSSWVQGVDEAFF.

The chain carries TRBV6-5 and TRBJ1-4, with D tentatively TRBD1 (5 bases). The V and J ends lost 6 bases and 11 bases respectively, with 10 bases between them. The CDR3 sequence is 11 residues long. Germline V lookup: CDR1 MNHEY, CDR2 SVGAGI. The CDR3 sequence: CASSPGGKLFF. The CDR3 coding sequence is TGTGCCAGCAGCCCCGGGGGGAAACTGTTTTTT.

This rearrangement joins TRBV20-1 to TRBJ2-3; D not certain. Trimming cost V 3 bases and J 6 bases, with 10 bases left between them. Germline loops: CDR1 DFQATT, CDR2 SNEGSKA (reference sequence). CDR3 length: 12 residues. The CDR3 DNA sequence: TGCAGTGCTAGTACGGGTGGCGATACGCAGTATTTT. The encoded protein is CSASTGGDTQYF.

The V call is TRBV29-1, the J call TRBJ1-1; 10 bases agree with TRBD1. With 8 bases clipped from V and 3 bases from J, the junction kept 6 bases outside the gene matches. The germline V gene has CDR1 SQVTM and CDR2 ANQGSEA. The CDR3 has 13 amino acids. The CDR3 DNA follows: TGCAGCCTCGACAGGGGGCTGGACACTGAAGCTTTCTTT. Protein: CSLDRGLDTEAFF. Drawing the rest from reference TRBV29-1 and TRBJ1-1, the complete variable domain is SAVISQKPSRDICQRGTSLTIQCQVDSQVTMMFWYRQQPGQSLTLIATANQGSEATYESGFVIDKFPISRPNLTFSTLTVSNMSPEDSSIYLCSLDRGLDTEAFFGQGTRLTVV.

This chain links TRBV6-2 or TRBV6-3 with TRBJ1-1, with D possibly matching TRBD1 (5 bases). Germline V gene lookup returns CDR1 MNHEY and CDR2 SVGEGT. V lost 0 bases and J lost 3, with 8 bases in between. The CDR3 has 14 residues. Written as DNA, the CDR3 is TGTGCCAGCAGTTACTCAAAAGGGGACACTGAAGCTTTCTTT. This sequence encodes CASSYSKGDTEAFF.

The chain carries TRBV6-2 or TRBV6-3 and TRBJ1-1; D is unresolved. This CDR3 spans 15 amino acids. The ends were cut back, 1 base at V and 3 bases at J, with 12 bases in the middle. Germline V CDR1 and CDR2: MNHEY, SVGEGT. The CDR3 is CASSYFAVEDTEAFF. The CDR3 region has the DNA TGTGCCAGCAGTTACTTTGCGGTTGAAGACACTGAAGCTTTCTTT.